The rows below give T cell receptor beta chains drawn from one sample of a study of blood T cell repertoires in COVID-19. Profiling relied on immunoSEQ multiplex PCR, and the TCRdb table lists in-frame clones only, not all of them. The sample has about 200,000 clones; 86% are singletons. Sequencing input: PBMCs or T cells enriched from blood (not recorded which). The source of these receptors is a man in his forties or fifties with acute COVID-19. Each CDR3 is given with its conserved first and last residue. The D gene is left open where the match is weak. Clone size appears in some rows only: once, few, many, or a class for an expanded clone.

size	J	V	D	DNA	CDR3
.	TRBJ2-5	TRBV14	TRBD2	TGTGCCAGCAGCCAAGATTGGGCGGGAGGGTCGGCCCAGTACTTC	CASSQDWAGGSAQYF
.	TRBJ2-7	TRBV7-2	TRBD1	TGTGCCAGCAGCTTAAGAGTGGGACAGGGGGCAGTTGAGCAGTACTTC	CASSLRVGQGAVEQYF
.	TRBJ2-1	TRBV7-8	TRBD2	TGTGCCAGCAGCTTAGGCGGGAGGGCCGTTAATGAGCAGTTCTTC	CASSLGGRAVNEQFF
.	TRBJ2-7	TRBV10-1	.	TGCGCCAGCAGTGACTGGGGGCAGGAGCAGTACTTC	CASSDWGQEQYF
.	TRBJ1-5	TRBV12-5	.	TGTGCTAGTGCCAGGACAGGCAATCAGCCCCAGCATTTT	CASARTGNQPQHF
.	TRBJ2-5	TRBV6-5	TRBD2	TGTGCCAGCACGAGCACTAGCGGTGGGGAGACCCAGTACTTC	CASTSTSGGETQYF
few	TRBJ2-1	TRBV7-3	.	TGTGCCAGCAGCCCAAGCCGGGATCGCCTTAACAATGAGCAGTTCTTC	CASSPSRDRLNNEQFF
.	TRBJ2-7	TRBV5-6	TRBD1	TGTGCCAGCAGCGCCAGGGTGCGGCAGGGGGCCTACGAGCAGTACTTC	CASSARVRQGAYEQYF
.	TRBJ2-2	TRBV28	TRBD1	TGTGCCAGCAGTCTCACAGGGGGCGTCGACACCGGGGAGCTGTTTTTT	CASSLTGGVDTGELFF
.	TRBJ1-1	TRBV24-1	.	TGTGCCACCAGTGATTCCATAAGGGGAAGTGAAGCTTTCTTT	CATSDSIRGSEAFF
.	TRBJ2-3	TRBV19	TRBD2	TGTGCCAGTAGTGCCCTCACCGGGACTAGCGGGAGGGACCCCACAGATACGCAGTATTTT	CASSALTGTSGRDPTDTQYF
.	TRBJ2-1	TRBV11-3	TRBD2	TGTGCCAGCAGGGGAGGGGTAGGGGACAATGAGCAGTTCTTC	CASRGGVGDNEQFF
.	TRBJ2-7	TRBV6-5	TRBD2	TGTGCCAGCAGTTATCTTGGACTAGCGGACGAGCAGTACTTC	CASSYLGLADEQYF
.	TRBJ2-1	TRBV12-5	TRBD2	TGTGCTAGTGGCCTTAGCGGGAGGCTCTACAATGAGCAGTTCTTC	CASGLSGRLYNEQFF
.	TRBJ2-6	TRBV6-4	TRBD2	TGTGCCAGCAGTTTGGGGGGGAGCTCTGGGGCCAACGTCCTGACTTTC	CASSLGGSSGANVLTF
.	TRBJ1-2	TRBV4-3	.	TGCGCCAGCAGCCAAGATCCCGGGCCCGGGGGGCTAGGCTACACCTTC	CASSQDPGPGGLGYTF
.	TRBJ1-2	TRBV19	TRBD1	TGTGCCAGTAGTGGGGACCGGACAGGCCAAATCTATGGCTACACCTTC	CASSGDRTGQIYGYTF
.	TRBJ2-1	TRBV5-8	.	TGTGCCAGCAGCTTGCCCGGGACTTTAACGGCGTTCTTC	CASSLPGTLTAFF
.	TRBJ2-7	TRBV7-3	.	TGTGCCAGCAGCCTGGACGCGGGACAGTACGAGCAGTACTTC	CASSLDAGQYEQYF
.	TRBJ1-1	TRBV9	TRBD1	TGTGCCAGCAGCCTGAGGACAGGGGGGACGAACACTGAAGCTTTCTTT	CASSLRTGGTNTEAFF
.	TRBJ1-2	TRBV6-5	.	TGTGCCAGCAGTTACGCCGGGACATCCTACACCTTC	CASSYAGTSYTF
.	TRBJ1-1	TRBV30	.	TGTGCCTGGAGGGGGGGGGCGGAGTGGGTTCCTGAAGCTTTCTTT	CAWRGGAEWVPEAFF
.	TRBJ1-4	TRBV18	TRBD1	TGTGCCAGCTCACCTGGACAGGTAGCAACTAATGAAAAACTGTTTTTT	CASSPGQVATNEKLFF
.	TRBJ1-5	TRBV10-3	.	TGTGCCATCGGCAGTGCAGGGTCCGATCAGCCCCAGCATTTT	CAIGSAGSDQPQHF
.	TRBJ1-1	TRBV29-1	.	TGCAGCGTTGATAACAGGAACACTGAAGCTTTCTTT	CSVDNRNTEAFF
.	TRBJ2-1	TRBV4-3	.	TGCGCCAGCAGCCAAGATTTTGGGAGTTCGCTTGGGAATGAGCAGTTCTTC	CASSQDFGSSLGNEQFF